Listed below are T cell receptor beta chains from one sample, sequenced in a study of cytomegalovirus exposure and HLA in healthy donors. The table came from immunoSEQ multiplex PCR; TCRdb's copy has only in-frame clones and leaves some out. The table shows 140,000 to 150,000 clones, with approximately 90% occurring only once. The sequenced sample consisted of PBMCs. Every receptor here comes from a man in his late teens or twenties in good health and CMV-seronegative. Both conserved end residues are part of each CDR3. A D gene is named only where the DNA matches it firmly. For some rows the clone size is stated as once, few or many, or as a class when expanded; others skip it.

clone_size: -; j_call: TRBJ2-3; d_call: TRBD1; v_call: TRBV27; cdr3_nt: TGTGCCAGCCTGGGACAGGGGGCAGATACGCAGTATTTT; cdr3_aa: CASLGQGADTQYF
clone_size: -; j_call: TRBJ1-1; d_call: -; v_call: TRBV29-1; cdr3_nt: TGCAGCGTTGGGGCGAGGGCGAACACTGAAGCTTTCTTT; cdr3_aa: CSVGARANTEAFF
clone_size: -; j_call: TRBJ1-4; d_call: TRBD1; v_call: TRBV9; cdr3_nt: TGTGCCAGCAGCACCGGACAGGGGGCTGAAAAACTGTTTTTT; cdr3_aa: CASSTGQGAEKLFF
clone_size: -; j_call: TRBJ2-4; d_call: TRBD1; v_call: TRBV9; cdr3_nt: TGTGCCAGCAGCGTAGCTCAGGGGGCAGGGAACATTCAGTACTTC; cdr3_aa: CASSVAQGAGNIQYF
clone_size: once; j_call: TRBJ2-5; d_call: TRBD2; v_call: TRBV30; cdr3_nt: TGTGCCTGGAGCCACTTACTAGCGGGGGGAAAACAAGAGACCCAGTACTTC; cdr3_aa: CAWSHLLAGGKQETQYF
clone_size: -; j_call: TRBJ2-5; d_call: TRBD2; v_call: TRBV29-1; cdr3_nt: TGCAGCGTCGACTGGCCACCCGGGAGGCGGGGAGAGACCCAGTACTTC; cdr3_aa: CSVDWPPGRRGETQYF
clone_size: -; j_call: TRBJ2-3; d_call: TRBD2; v_call: TRBV18; cdr3_nt: TGTGCCAGCTCACCGGGACAGGGACTAGCGGGGACGGCCACAGATACGCAGTATTTT; cdr3_aa: CASSPGQGLAGTATDTQYF
clone_size: -; j_call: TRBJ2-5; d_call: -; v_call: TRBV2; cdr3_nt: TGTGCCAGCAGTGAGTGGCTAGCGGAGACCCAGTACTTC; cdr3_aa: CASSEWLAETQYF
clone_size: -; j_call: TRBJ1-5; d_call: -; v_call: TRBV18; cdr3_nt: TGTGCCAGCTCAGTACAGTCTAATAGCAATCAGCCCCAGCATTTT; cdr3_aa: CASSVQSNSNQPQHF
clone_size: -; j_call: TRBJ1-4; d_call: -; v_call: TRBV5-1; cdr3_nt: TGCGCCAGCAGCTTGGACAGGGCTAATGAAAAACTGTTTTTT; cdr3_aa: CASSLDRANEKLFF
clone_size: -; j_call: TRBJ2-6; d_call: -; v_call: TRBV30; cdr3_nt: TGTGCCTGGACCCTAGCGCACTCTGGGGCCAACGTCCTGACTTTC; cdr3_aa: CAWTLAHSGANVLTF
clone_size: -; j_call: TRBJ2-3; d_call: TRBD1; v_call: TRBV4-3; cdr3_nt: TGCGCCAGCAGCCAAGATCTTGGACAGGGCACAGATACGCAGTATTTT; cdr3_aa: CASSQDLGQGTDTQYF
clone_size: -; j_call: TRBJ2-1; d_call: TRBD2; v_call: TRBV18; cdr3_nt: TGTGCCAGCTCAACTAGCGGGTACAATGAGCAGTTCTTC; cdr3_aa: CASSTSGYNEQFF
clone_size: -; j_call: TRBJ1-4; d_call: -; v_call: TRBV7-2; cdr3_nt: TGTGCCAGCAGCTTAGCTTCCAGGGGTGAAAAACTGTTTTTT; cdr3_aa: CASSLASRGEKLFF
clone_size: -; j_call: TRBJ2-7; d_call: -; v_call: TRBV4-1; cdr3_nt: TGCGCCAGCAGCGGAAGCCGGGACACTGGCTCCTACGAGCAGTACTTC; cdr3_aa: CASSGSRDTGSYEQYF
clone_size: -; j_call: TRBJ2-3; d_call: TRBD1; v_call: TRBV9; cdr3_nt: TGTGCCAGCGCACCAGGGGGCAGCCGGACAGATACGCAGTATTTT; cdr3_aa: CASAPGGSRTDTQYF
clone_size: -; j_call: TRBJ2-5; d_call: -; v_call: TRBV29-1; cdr3_nt: TGCAGCGTTGTAGAGCCTAGCCAAGAGACCCAGTACTTC; cdr3_aa: CSVVEPSQETQYF
clone_size: -; j_call: TRBJ2-1; d_call: TRBD2; v_call: TRBV11-3; cdr3_nt: TGTGCCAGCAGCTTAGTCGCTAGCGGGGATAGCTCCTACAATGAGCAGTTCTTC; cdr3_aa: CASSLVASGDSSYNEQFF
clone_size: -; j_call: TRBJ1-2; d_call: -; v_call: TRBV30; cdr3_nt: TGTGCCTGGGAGAGATTCTATGGCTACACCTTC; cdr3_aa: CAWERFYGYTF
clone_size: -; j_call: TRBJ1-2; d_call: TRBD1; v_call: TRBV6-1; cdr3_nt: TGTGCCAGCAGTTCAACACAGGGGGCGCCCCGCGGCTACACCTTC; cdr3_aa: CASSSTQGAPRGYTF
clone_size: once; j_call: TRBJ1-1; d_call: -; v_call: TRBV5-5; cdr3_nt: TGTGCCAGCAGCGAGGATCCGAGCGTCCGGGGGACTGAAGCTTTCTTT; cdr3_aa: CASSEDPSVRGTEAFF
clone_size: once; j_call: TRBJ1-1; d_call: TRBD1; v_call: TRBV10-1; cdr3_nt: TGCGCCAGCAGTGAGTCTCTACGGACAGGGAAGGGAACTGAAGCTTTCTTT; cdr3_aa: CASSESLRTGKGTEAFF
clone_size: -; j_call: TRBJ2-3; d_call: TRBD2; v_call: TRBV9; cdr3_nt: TGTGCCAGCAGCGTTGCAGCGGGGGGATTCACAGATACGCAGTATTTT; cdr3_aa: CASSVAAGGFTDTQYF
clone_size: -; j_call: TRBJ1-1; d_call: TRBD1; v_call: TRBV5-1; cdr3_nt: TGCGCCAGCAGCCCGGGGGGACAGGCGGGCACTGAAGCTTTCTTT; cdr3_aa: CASSPGGQAGTEAFF
clone_size: -; j_call: TRBJ2-1; d_call: -; v_call: TRBV27; cdr3_nt: TGTGCCATTAGACCCCTAGCATTGGGTTACAATGAGCAGTTCTTC; cdr3_aa: CAIRPLALGYNEQFF
clone_size: -; j_call: TRBJ2-1; d_call: -; v_call: TRBV29-1; cdr3_nt: TGCAGCGTCGACCGGGGTTATGAGCAGTTCTTC; cdr3_aa: CSVDRGYEQFF
clone_size: -; j_call: TRBJ2-2; d_call: -; v_call: TRBV28; cdr3_nt: TGTGCCAGCAGTTTAGATGAGAAGACCGGGGAGCTGTTTTTT; cdr3_aa: CASSLDEKTGELFF
clone_size: -; j_call: TRBJ1-1; d_call: -; v_call: TRBV27; cdr3_nt: TGTGCCAGCAGTAGACCAGGGTTAAACACTGAAGCTTTCTTT; cdr3_aa: CASSRPGLNTEAFF
clone_size: -; j_call: TRBJ1-3; d_call: -; v_call: TRBV5-4; cdr3_nt: TGTGCCAGCAGCTTGGGGCGGGGAGGAAACACCATATATTTT; cdr3_aa: CASSLGRGGNTIYF
clone_size: -; j_call: TRBJ1-4; d_call: -; v_call: TRBV7-8; cdr3_nt: TGTGCCAGCAGCATAAGGAACAGGGCTACTAATGAAAAACTGTTTTTT; cdr3_aa: CASSIRNRATNEKLFF
clone_size: -; j_call: TRBJ1-3; d_call: TRBD1; v_call: TRBV6-6; cdr3_nt: TGTGCCAGCAGCCCCAGGGGGCTCGGAAACACCATATATTTT; cdr3_aa: CASSPRGLGNTIYF
clone_size: -; j_call: TRBJ1-3; d_call: -; v_call: TRBV5-6; cdr3_nt: TGTGCCAGCAGCTTCTCCACAGGGACCTCTGGAAACACCATATATTTT; cdr3_aa: CASSFSTGTSGNTIYF
clone_size: once; j_call: TRBJ1-1; d_call: -; v_call: TRBV9; cdr3_nt: TGTGCCAGCAGCGTAGTTCCCCAACAGAGATTGAACACTGAAGCTTTCTTT; cdr3_aa: CASSVVPQQRLNTEAFF
clone_size: once; j_call: TRBJ1-1; d_call: TRBD1; v_call: TRBV9; cdr3_nt: TGTGCCAGCAGCCCACCGACAGGGGTCAACACTGAAGCTTTCTTT; cdr3_aa: CASSPPTGVNTEAFF
clone_size: once; j_call: TRBJ2-2; d_call: -; v_call: TRBV27; cdr3_nt: TGTGCCAGCAGTTTAGGGCCAGGGAAGGCCGGGGAGCTGTTTTTT; cdr3_aa: CASSLGPGKAGELFF
clone_size: -; j_call: TRBJ2-4; d_call: -; v_call: TRBV13; cdr3_nt: TGTGCCAGCAGCTTAGACCCAGCACGGGGTGTTCTAGCCAAAAACATTCAGTACTTC; cdr3_aa: CASSLDPARGVLAKNIQYF
clone_size: -; j_call: TRBJ2-5; d_call: TRBD2; v_call: TRBV9; cdr3_nt: TGTGCCAGCAGCGCGCGGGGACTAGCGAGCCACCAAGAGACCCAGTACTTC; cdr3_aa: CASSARGLASHQETQYF
clone_size: -; j_call: TRBJ1-2; d_call: -; v_call: TRBV6-1; cdr3_nt: TGTGCCACCTCGGGGGTGGGTGGCTACACCTTC; cdr3_aa: CATSGVGGYTF
clone_size: many; j_call: TRBJ2-5; d_call: -; v_call: TRBV4-1; cdr3_nt: TGCGCCAGCAGCCAAGTCGGGCAAGAGACCCAGTACTTC; cdr3_aa: CASSQVGQETQYF
clone_size: few; j_call: TRBJ2-7; d_call: TRBD1; v_call: TRBV6-6; cdr3_nt: TGTGCCAGCAGACGGACAGGTCCCAGCTCCTACGAGCAGTACTTC; cdr3_aa: CASRRTGPSSYEQYF
clone_size: -; j_call: TRBJ1-2; d_call: -; v_call: TRBV15; cdr3_nt: TGTGCCACCAGCAGTGTGGGGGCAAGGGGCTACACCTTC; cdr3_aa: CATSSVGARGYTF
clone_size: -; j_call: TRBJ2-3; d_call: TRBD2; v_call: TRBV5-1; cdr3_nt: TGCGCCAGCAGCGGACTAGCGGGGACAGATACGCAGTATTTT; cdr3_aa: CASSGLAGTDTQYF
clone_size: -; j_call: TRBJ2-3; d_call: TRBD2; v_call: TRBV5-1; cdr3_nt: TGCGCCAGCAGCTTGATGGCTAGCGGAAGCACAGATACGCAGTATTTT; cdr3_aa: CASSLMASGSTDTQYF
clone_size: -; j_call: TRBJ1-2; d_call: TRBD1; v_call: TRBV7-9; cdr3_nt: TGTGCCAGCAGCATGGGACAGAATAACTATGGCTACACCTTC; cdr3_aa: CASSMGQNNYGYTF
clone_size: -; j_call: TRBJ1-1; d_call: -; v_call: TRBV9; cdr3_nt: TGTGCCAGCAGCGCCCGGGGCAGGGGCACTGAAGCTTTCTTT; cdr3_aa: CASSARGRGTEAFF
clone_size: once; j_call: TRBJ2-5; d_call: TRBD1; v_call: TRBV18; cdr3_nt: TGTGCCAGCTCACCACAGGGGACAGGCCAAGAGACCCAGTACTTC; cdr3_aa: CASSPQGTGQETQYF
clone_size: -; j_call: TRBJ2-1; d_call: TRBD2; v_call: TRBV5-4; cdr3_nt: TGTGCCAGCAGCAGGACTAGCAATGAGCAGTTCTTC; cdr3_aa: CASSRTSNEQFF
clone_size: once; j_call: TRBJ2-7; d_call: -; v_call: TRBV5-1; cdr3_nt: TGCGCCAGCAGCGGGGGGATCATGTACGAGCAGTACTTC; cdr3_aa: CASSGGIMYEQYF
clone_size: once; j_call: TRBJ2-5; d_call: -; v_call: TRBV9; cdr3_nt: TGTGCCAGCAGCGTAGCCCCCGGGGGAGCGGAGACCCAGTACTTC; cdr3_aa: CASSVAPGGAETQYF
clone_size: -; j_call: TRBJ1-1; d_call: -; v_call: TRBV7-9; cdr3_nt: TGTGCCAGCACCACAAGGGGGTACACTGAAGCTTTCTTT; cdr3_aa: CASTTRGYTEAFF